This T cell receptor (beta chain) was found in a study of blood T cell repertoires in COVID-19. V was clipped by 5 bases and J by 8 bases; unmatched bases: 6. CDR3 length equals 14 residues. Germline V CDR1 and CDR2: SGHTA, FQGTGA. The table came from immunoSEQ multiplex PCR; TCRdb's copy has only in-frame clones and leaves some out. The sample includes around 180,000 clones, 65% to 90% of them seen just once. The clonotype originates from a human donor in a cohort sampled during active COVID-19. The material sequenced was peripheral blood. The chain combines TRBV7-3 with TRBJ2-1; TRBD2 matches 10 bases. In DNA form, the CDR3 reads TGTGCCAGCAGCCCCGGGACTAGCGAATATGAGCAGTTCTTC. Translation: CASSPGTSEYEQFF.